Following are 29 T cell receptor beta chains from one sample sequenced in a study of T cell repertoires in cytomegalovirus infection. What these receptors recognize is not known. TCRdb recomputed calls from the reads with MiXCR, one row per CDR3 protein. The profile shows 300,000 to 400,000 distinct CDR3 sequences, around a quarter of them singletons. Here the sequenced sample was cultured PBMCs, taken from culture after CMV antigen stimulation. The receptor set was obtained from a human donor in good health (CMV status not recorded). Some clones in this sample may be carry-over from other donors' samples.

This clonotype was counted at least ten times. The chain joins TRBV7-9 to TRBJ2-5, with D possibly TRBD2 on 6 matching bases. Germline V CDR1 and CDR2: SEHNR, FQNEAQ (reference sequence). The CDR3 runs to 15 residues. V lost 2 bases to trimming and J lost 4 bases, with 14 bases between them. In DNA form, the CDR3 reads TGTGCCAGCAGCTTATCAACGGCCGGGGGAGAGACCCAGTACTTC. It encodes CASSLSTAGGETQYF.

This clonotype was seen at least ten times. The rearrangement links TRBV7-8 to TRBJ2-5; D is undetermined. Deletions cut 6 bases from V and 0 bases from J, with 11 bases between. CDR1 is SGHVS, CDR2 FQNEAQ, per germline. The CDR3 is 14 amino acids. Here the CDR3 reads CASRRVMYQETQYF. The CDR3 coding sequence is TGTGCCAGCAGACGTGTCATGTACCAAGAGACCCAGTACTTC.

This chain joins TRBV19 and TRBJ1-1; D is ambiguous. The germline V and J ends were trimmed by 3 bases and 3 bases, with 8 bases remaining between them. This CDR3 has 13 amino acids. Per the germline V gene, CDR1 is LNHDA and CDR2 is SQIVND (reference sequence). CDR3 region: CASSIDGDTEAFF. CDR3 sequence (DNA): TGTGCCAGTAGTATTGATGGGGACACTGAAGCTTTCTTT.

The chain carries TRBV12-3 or TRBV12-4 and TRBJ2-2; unclear D gene. The CDR3 consists of 14 residues. V was trimmed by 5 bases and J by 4 bases, leaving 11 bases between them. The CDR3 reads CASSPRKVTGELFF. CDR3 nucleotides: TGTGCCAGCAGTCCCCGAAAGGTCACCGGGGAGCTGTTTTTT.

V gene TRBV3-1 combines with J gene TRBJ2-7, with unresolved D. The CDR3 is 14 amino acids. V lost 2 bases, J lost 6 bases, and 14 bases lay in between. The germline V gene has CDR1 LGHDT and CDR2 YNNKEL (reference sequence). CDR3: CASSQWSETGEQYF. CDR3 nucleotide sequence: TGTGCCAGCAGCCAATGGTCTGAAACTGGCGAGCAGTACTTC.

This clonotype was seen more than once but under ten times. The V and J genes are TRBV7-8 and TRBJ1-2, with 7 nucleotides matching TRBD1. V trimming: 1 base; J trimming: 6 bases; junction bases outside the gene matches: 5. Germline CDR1 is SGHVS and CDR2 is FQNEAQ. The CDR3 loop spans 14 amino acids. CDR3 coding DNA: TGTGCCAGCAGCTTAGACAGGGGTACCCATGGCTACACCTTC. Protein sequence: CASSLDRGTHGYTF.

This chain connects TRBV28 to TRBJ1-3, with D uncertain. The CDR3 totals 16 residues. V was cut by 2 bases and J by 4 bases, with 15 bases left in between. The V gene's germline CDR1 is MDHEN and CDR2 SYDVKM. The CDR3 sequence is CASSLIIGVAGNTIYF. CDR3 nucleotides: TGTGCCAGCAGTTTAATAATTGGTGTAGCGGGAAACACCATATATTTT. Variable domain in full (rest from reference TRBV28 and TRBJ1-3): DVKVTQSSRYLVKRTGEKVFLECVQDMDHENMFWYRQDPGLGLRLIYFSYDVKMKEKGDIPEGYSVSREKKERFSLILESASTNQTSMYLCASSLIIGVAGNTIYFGEGSWLTVV.

This clonotype was detected many times. The V gene is TRBV18, the J gene TRBJ1-2, with TRBD1 as a possible D gene (5 bases). Germline V CDR1 and CDR2: KGHSH, LQKENI. The CDR3 extends over 15 amino acids. The V end was cut by 3 bases, the J end by 5 bases, with 16 bases between. In DNA, the CDR3 is TGTGCCAGCTCACCCACACACGGGTGGGGGTATGGCTACACCTTC. Residues: CASSPTHGWGYGYTF. The variable domain in full, with the rest retrieved from reference TRBV18 and TRBJ1-2, is NAGVMQNPRHLVRRRGQEARLRCSPMKGHSHVYWYRQLPEEGLKFMVYLQKENIIDESGMPKERFSAEFPKEGPSILRIQQVVRGDSAAYFCASSPTHGWGYGYTFGSGTRLTVV.

The rearrangement uses TRBV29-1 and TRBJ2-1, with 9 bases aligning to TRBD2. The germline V gene has CDR1 SQVTM and CDR2 ANQGSEA. The CDR3 contains 15 residues. Trimming took 6 bases from V and 4 from J; bases not matched to a gene: 10. The CDR3 sequence is CSVAVTSGEYNEQFF. DNA for the CDR3: TGCAGCGTCGCGGTGACTAGCGGAGAATACAATGAGCAGTTCTTC.

V and J are TRBV19 and TRBJ2-6; no definite D call. The CDR3 has 13 residues. Trimming cost V 2 bases and J 3 bases, with 2 bases left between them. Germline V gene lookup returns CDR1 LNHDA and CDR2 SQIVND (reference sequence). CDR3 sequence: CASSIRGANVLTF. CDR3 DNA: TGTGCCAGTAGTATACGTGGGGCCAACGTCCTGACTTTC.

This clonotype was detected ten times or more. The chain combines TRBV7-8 with TRBJ1-1; unclear D gene. The CDR3 extends over 14 amino acids. Trimming cost V 5 bases and J 6 bases, with 16 bases left between them. Germline assignment: CDR1 SGHVS and CDR2 FQNEAQ. The CDR3 here is CASSLLGRLPEAFF. CDR3 coding DNA: TGTGCCAGCAGCCTCCTCGGGCGTCTTCCTGAAGCTTTCTTT. Supplemented by reference TRBV7-8 and TRBJ1-1, the full variable domain reads GAGVSQSPRYKVAKRGQDVALRCDPISGHVSLFWYQQALGQGPEFLTYFQNEAQLDKSGLPSDRFFAERPEGSVSTLKIQRTQQEDSAVYLCASSLLGRLPEAFFGQGTRLTVV.

There are a few counts of this clonotype. The V and J genes are TRBV20-1 and TRBJ2-1; 7 positions match TRBD1. Germline V gives CDR1 DFQATT, CDR2 SNEGSKA (reference sequence). The CDR3 runs 15 residues. The V gene end was trimmed by 3 bases and the J gene end by 0 bases; junction bases not matched to a gene: 5. The CDR3 DNA sequence: TGCAGTGCTAGCGGTCAGGGGGTCTCCTACAATGAGCAGTTCTTC. Residues: CSASGQGVSYNEQFF.

Many counts were recorded for this clonotype. V is TRBV7-2 and J is TRBJ2-3, with 10 nucleotides matching TRBD1. The germline gives CDR1 SGHTA, CDR2 FQGNSA. J was trimmed by 4 bases and V by 2 bases; bases with no gene match: 3. This CDR3 is 15 amino acids long. CDR3 coding DNA: TGTGCCAGCAGCTTAAGACAGGGGGCCGCAGATACGCAGTATTTT. Its translation is CASSLRQGAADTQYF.

This chain uses TRBV27 with TRBJ1-1; D ambiguous. V shed 7 bases and J shed 2 bases, with 17 bases lying between them. Germline CDR1 is MNHEY and CDR2 is SMNVEV (reference sequence). The length of the CDR3 is 15 residues. This CDR3 reads CASIDRLASNTEAFF. CDR3 DNA: TGTGCCAGCATCGATCGGTTGGCGTCCAACACTGAAGCTTTCTTT.

V and J are TRBV6-5 and TRBJ1-5; weak D call: TRBD1 (5 bases). Germline V gene lookup returns CDR1 MNHEY and CDR2 SVGAGI. Trimming cost V 0 bases and J 4 bases, with 19 bases left between them. This CDR3 region has 18 residues. This chain's CDR3 is CASSYSRSRGDYNQPQHF. The CDR3, as DNA: TGTGCCAGCAGTTACTCGAGGTCGCGGGGGGACTATAATCAGCCCCAGCATTTT.

The chain links TRBV6-2 or TRBV6-3 to TRBJ2-1, with D possibly being TRBD2 (5 bases). The CDR3 totals 14 residues. Trimming pared 6 bases from V and 4 bases from J, leaving 13 bases between. CDR1 and CDR2 from the germline V gene are MNHEY and SVGEGT. The CDR3 DNA follows: TGTGCCAGCAGCTTCCCTAGCACGTACAATGAGCAGTTCTTC. Protein: CASSFPSTYNEQFF.

V and J are TRBV9 and TRBJ1-6; 7 bases are shared with TRBD1. This CDR3 comprises 14 residues. V gave up 3 bases and J gave up 7 bases; unmatched junction bases: 4. Per the germline V gene, CDR1 is SGDLS and CDR2 is YYNGEE. CDR3 DNA: TGTGCCAGCAGCGACCCACAGGGGAATTCACCCCTCCACTTT. Translation: CASSDPQGNSPLHF.

The chain carries TRBV12-3 or TRBV12-4 and TRBJ1-1; D remains ambiguous. This CDR3 comprises 14 residues. V lost 3 bases, J lost 0 bases, and 8 bases lay in between. The CDR3 spells CASSFLRMNTEAFF. The DNA of the CDR3 is TGTGCCAGCAGTTTTCTACGTATGAACACTGAAGCTTTCTTT.

This clonotype was seen ten or more times. The rearrangement uses TRBV7-2 and TRBJ2-3; 7 positions match TRBD2. Looked up from germline, CDR1 is SGHTA and CDR2 is FQGNSA. This CDR3 comprises 14 residues. After removal of 5 bases from V and 1 base from J, the junction contained 3 bases not matched to a gene. CDR3 in amino acids: CASSLRGGTDTQYF. In DNA, the CDR3 is TGTGCCAGCAGCCTACGGGGGGGCACAGATACGCAGTATTTT.

This clonotype has just a few counts. V and J are TRBV2 and TRBJ2-7; no clear D. Per the germline V gene, CDR1 is SNHLY and CDR2 is FYNNEI. The V gene lost 7 bases and the J gene lost 2 bases, with 15 bases spanning the gap. The CDR3 is made up of 14 amino acids. DNA for the CDR3: TGTGCCAGCAATTTGGCCGGCGGTACCTACGAGCAGTACGTC. The encoded protein is CASNLAGGTYEQYV.

This clonotype was seen a few times. This chain uses TRBV2 with TRBJ2-6; possible D gene TRBD1, 5 bases. The CDR3 contains 18 residues. Trimming pared 8 bases from V and 2 bases from J, leaving 22 bases between. CDR1 is SNHLY and CDR2 is FYNNEI in the germline V gene. The CDR3 loop reads CASFPERHQGTGANVLTF. In DNA, the CDR3 is TGTGCCAGCTTTCCGGAGAGACACCAGGGAACTGGGGCCAACGTCCTGACTTTC.

This clonotype was picked up a small number of times. The chain joins TRBV30 to TRBJ2-1; no definite D call. Looked up from germline, CDR1 is GTSNPN and CDR2 is SVGIG (reference sequence). The germline V and J ends were trimmed by 1 base and 6 bases, with 4 bases remaining between them. There are 11 residues in the CDR3. The CDR3 reads CAWSASNEQFF. The CDR3, as DNA: TGTGCCTGGAGTGCCAGCAATGAGCAGTTCTTC.

In its sample, this clonotype was seen a few times. V is TRBV27 and J is TRBJ1-2; no clear D. In germline, CDR1 is MNHEY, CDR2 SMNVEV (reference sequence). V was shortened by 6 bases and J by 4 bases, with 12 bases between the two germline ends. The CDR3 runs 13 residues. CDR3 nucleotide sequence: TGTGCCAGCAGAGACATCGCTAGCTATGGCTACACCTTC. This codes for CASRDIASYGYTF.

The chain uses TRBV6-2 or TRBV6-3 and TRBJ2-7; TRBD2 is a possible D gene (6 bases). The CDR3 consists of 12 residues. Trimming removed 6 bases from V and 7 bases from J, with 13 bases in between. Germline CDR1 MNHEY, CDR2 SVGEGT. CDR3 coding DNA: TGTGCCAGCAGCCCCCCTGCGGGGGAGCAGTACGTC. This gives the protein CASSPPAGEQYV.

This clonotype was observed a handful of times. The chain uses TRBV20-1 and TRBJ2-1; D might be TRBD2 (5 bases). V lost 5 bases, J lost 6 bases, and 17 bases lay in between. Germline CDR1 DFQATT, CDR2 SNEGSKA (reference sequence). CDR3 length: 14 amino acids. This CDR3 reads CSALDGVRGNEQFF. DNA of the CDR3: TGCAGTGCTCTCGACGGGGTACGAGGCAATGAGCAGTTCTTC.

This clonotype came up many times. This sequence joins TRBV20-1 and TRBJ2-7; 10 bases match TRBD2. Germline trimming cut 6 bases from V and 3 bases from J; bases unmatched to any gene: 8. The CDR3 has 14 residues. Looked up from germline, CDR1 is DFQATT and CDR2 is SNEGSKA (reference sequence). The chain's CDR3 is CSAEREGLFYEQYF. CDR3 sequence (DNA): TGCAGTGCCGAGCGGGAGGGCCTATTCTACGAGCAGTACTTC.

This clonotype was picked up many times. The rearrangement uses TRBV7-6 and TRBJ2-7, with no clear D. Germline assignment: CDR1 SGHVS and CDR2 FNYEAQ. V was pared by 5 bases and J by 3 bases, with 8 bases between. The CDR3 is made up of 12 amino acids. CDR3 protein: CASSDDIYEQYF. The CDR3 bases are TGTGCCAGCAGCGATGATATCTACGAGCAGTACTTC.

This clonotype showed up just a few times. J is TRBJ1-5 and V is TRBV5-6; the match to TRBD1 covers 9 bases. Germline V CDR1 and CDR2: SGHDT, YYEEEE. V lost 1 base to trimming and J lost 4 bases; unmatched junction nucleotides: 3. CDR3 length equals 15 residues. In DNA form, the CDR3 reads TGTGCCAGCAGCTTGTGGGACAGGGAGAATCAGCCCCAGCATTTT. Encoded protein: CASSLWDRENQPQHF.

V usage is TRBV15 and J usage is TRBJ2-1; 12 bases match TRBD2. Looked up from germline, CDR1 is LNHNV and CDR2 is YYDKDF (reference sequence). The ends lost 1 base at V and 8 bases at J; junction bases unmatched: 3. The CDR3 totals 15 residues. The DNA for the CDR3 is TGTGCCACCAGCAGAGGGACTAGCGGGATAGATGAGCAGTTCTTC. This gives the protein CATSRGTSGIDEQFF.